This TCR beta chain was profiled in a study of neurological immune-mediated disorders. Study-level findings and limits: Multiple sclerosis was found to have the least TCR clonal expansion, below healthy controls, and HTLV-1-associated myelopathy the most.

Volunteers attending a blood bank in Maryland, USA, served as healthy controls. The team produced cDNA through 5'RACE using 10-nucleotide random UMIs. TCRdb processed the 5' RACE reads anew with MiXCR; each CDR3 protein has one entry. This table has some 26,000 distinct CDR3 sequences, more than 6.5% appearing once. This clonotype was picked up many times. The antigen is undetermined. This receptor was obtained from a woman in her 50s in good health. The material sequenced was PBMCs.

In nucleotides, the CDR3 is TGCAGTGCTCGGTGGCTTGAAGCTTTCTTT. Protein product: CSARWLEAFF. The chain uses TRBV20-1 and TRBJ1-1; D gene unclear. V was trimmed by 5 bases and J by 7 bases, leaving 8 bases between them. The CDR3 has 10 residues. Germline V gene sequence: CDR1 DFQATT, CDR2 SNEGSKA (reference sequence).